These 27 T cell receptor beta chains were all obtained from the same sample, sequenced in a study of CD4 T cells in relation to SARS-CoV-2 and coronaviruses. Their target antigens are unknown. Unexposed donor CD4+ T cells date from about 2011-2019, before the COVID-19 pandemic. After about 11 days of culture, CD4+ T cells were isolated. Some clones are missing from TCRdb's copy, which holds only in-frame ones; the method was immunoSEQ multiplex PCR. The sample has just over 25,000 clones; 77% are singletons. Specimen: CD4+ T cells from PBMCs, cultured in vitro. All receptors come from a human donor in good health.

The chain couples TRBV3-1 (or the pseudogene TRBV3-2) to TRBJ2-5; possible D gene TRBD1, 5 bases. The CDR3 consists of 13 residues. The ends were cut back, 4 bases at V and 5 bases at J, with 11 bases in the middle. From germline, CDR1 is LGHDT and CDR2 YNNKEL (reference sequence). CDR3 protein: CASSPYGAETQYF. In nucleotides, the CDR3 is TGTGCCAGCAGCCCCTATGGGGCCGAGACCCAGTACTTC.

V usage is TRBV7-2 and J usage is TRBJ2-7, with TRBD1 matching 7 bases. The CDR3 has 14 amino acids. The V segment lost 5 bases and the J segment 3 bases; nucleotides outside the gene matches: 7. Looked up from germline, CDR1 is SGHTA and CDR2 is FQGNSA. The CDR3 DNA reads TGTGCCAGCAGCCAACGACAGGGTTACTACGAGCAGTACTTC. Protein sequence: CASSQRQGYYEQYF.

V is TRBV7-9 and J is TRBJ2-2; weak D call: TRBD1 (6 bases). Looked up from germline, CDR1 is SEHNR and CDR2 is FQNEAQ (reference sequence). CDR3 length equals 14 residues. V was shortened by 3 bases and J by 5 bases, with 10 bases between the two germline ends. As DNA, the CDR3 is TGTGCCAGCAGCTTTCAGGGGACGACCGGGGAGCTGTTTTTT. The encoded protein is CASSFQGTTGELFF.

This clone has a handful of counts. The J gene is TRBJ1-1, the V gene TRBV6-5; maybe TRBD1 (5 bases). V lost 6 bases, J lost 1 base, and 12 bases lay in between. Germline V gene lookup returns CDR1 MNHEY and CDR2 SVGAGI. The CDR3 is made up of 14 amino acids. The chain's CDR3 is CASRTGQPNTEAFF. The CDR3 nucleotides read TGTGCCAGCAGAACCGGACAACCGAACACTGAAGCTTTCTTT.

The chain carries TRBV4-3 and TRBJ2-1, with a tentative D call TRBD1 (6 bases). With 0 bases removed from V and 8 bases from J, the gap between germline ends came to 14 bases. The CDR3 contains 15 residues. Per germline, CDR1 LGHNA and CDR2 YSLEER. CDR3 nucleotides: TGCGCCAGCAGCCAAGACAGGGGAACAATGGATGAGCAGTTCTTC. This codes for CASSQDRGTMDEQFF.

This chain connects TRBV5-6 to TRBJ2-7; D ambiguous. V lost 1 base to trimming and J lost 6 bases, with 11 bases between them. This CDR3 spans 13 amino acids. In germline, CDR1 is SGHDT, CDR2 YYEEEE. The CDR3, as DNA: TGTGCCAGCAGCTTGTTAATTCGCGCCGAGCAGTACTTC. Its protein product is CASSLLIRAEQYF.

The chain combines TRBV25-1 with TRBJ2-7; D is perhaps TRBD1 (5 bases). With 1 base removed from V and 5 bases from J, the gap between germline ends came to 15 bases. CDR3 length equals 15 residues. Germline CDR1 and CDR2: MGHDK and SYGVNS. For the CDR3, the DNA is TGTGCCAGCAGTGAATGGTTTGCAGGGAACCACGAGCAGTACTTC. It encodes CASSEWFAGNHEQYF.

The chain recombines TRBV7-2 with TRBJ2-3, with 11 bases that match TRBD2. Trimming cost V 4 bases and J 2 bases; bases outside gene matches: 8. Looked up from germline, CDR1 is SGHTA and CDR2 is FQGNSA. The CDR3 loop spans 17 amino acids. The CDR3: CASSSTPGLAATDTQYF. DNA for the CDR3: TGTGCCAGCAGCTCCACACCGGGACTAGCGGCCACAGATACGCAGTATTTT.

The CDR3 region has the DNA TGTGCCAGCAGCCAAGGGAGGGCGGAAACAGGGGGGGGCTTTGGGGCCAACGTCCTGACTTTC. Translated, it gives CASSQGRAETGGGFGANVLTF. The chain uses TRBV3-1 (or the pseudogene TRBV3-2) and TRBJ2-6; the D gene is possibly TRBD1 (8 bases). The germline gives CDR1 LGHDT, CDR2 YNNKEL (reference sequence). Deletions cut 1 base from V and 3 bases from J, with 25 bases between. The CDR3 spans 21 residues.

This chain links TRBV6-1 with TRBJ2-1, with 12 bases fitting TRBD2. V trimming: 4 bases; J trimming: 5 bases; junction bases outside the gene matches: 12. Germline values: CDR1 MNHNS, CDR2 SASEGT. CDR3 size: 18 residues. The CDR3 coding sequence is TGTGCCAGCAGTGTGAAGTACCCCGGACTAGCGGGGAACAATGAGCAGTTCTTC. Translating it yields CASSVKYPGLAGNNEQFF.

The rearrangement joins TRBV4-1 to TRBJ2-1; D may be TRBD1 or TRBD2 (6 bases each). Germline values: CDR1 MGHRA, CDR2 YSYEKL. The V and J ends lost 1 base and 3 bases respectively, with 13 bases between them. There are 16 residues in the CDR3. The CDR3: CASSQGGGGHYNEQFF. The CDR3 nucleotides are TGCGCCAGCAGCCAAGGGGGTGGGGGGCACTACAATGAGCAGTTCTTC.

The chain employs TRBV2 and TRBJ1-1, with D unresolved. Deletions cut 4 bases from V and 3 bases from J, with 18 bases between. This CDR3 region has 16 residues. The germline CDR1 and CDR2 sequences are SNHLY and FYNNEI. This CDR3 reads CASSGGVDPRDTEAFF. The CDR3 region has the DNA TGTGCCAGCAGTGGCGGGGTGGATCCAAGGGACACTGAAGCTTTCTTT.

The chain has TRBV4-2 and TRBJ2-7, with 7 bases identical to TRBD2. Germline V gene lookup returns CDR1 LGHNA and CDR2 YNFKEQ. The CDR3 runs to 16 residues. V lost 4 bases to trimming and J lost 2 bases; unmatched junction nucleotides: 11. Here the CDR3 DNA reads TGTGCCAGCAGCCGAAGCCCGGGACGGGGGGCCTACGAGCAGTACTTC. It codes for CASSRSPGRGAYEQYF.

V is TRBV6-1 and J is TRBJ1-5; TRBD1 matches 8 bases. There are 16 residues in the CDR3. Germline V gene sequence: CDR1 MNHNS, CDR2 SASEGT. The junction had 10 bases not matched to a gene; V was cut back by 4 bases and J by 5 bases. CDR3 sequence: CASSGPGTGGDQPQHF. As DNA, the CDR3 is TGTGCCAGCAGTGGACCCGGGACAGGAGGTGATCAGCCCCAGCATTTT.

CDR3 sequence reads: CASSDPLGNQPQHF. The CDR3 coding sequence is TGTGCCAGCAGTGACCCCTTGGGCAATCAGCCCCAGCATTTT. The chain couples TRBV2 to TRBJ1-5; no firm D call. V dropped 3 bases and J dropped 2 bases, with 8 bases sitting between them. Germline CDR1 and CDR2: SNHLY and FYNNEI. This CDR3 has 14 amino acids.

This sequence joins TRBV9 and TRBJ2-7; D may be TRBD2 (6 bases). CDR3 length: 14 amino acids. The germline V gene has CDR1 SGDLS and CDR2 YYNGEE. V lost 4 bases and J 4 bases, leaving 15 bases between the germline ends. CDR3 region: CASSTGGLSYEQYF. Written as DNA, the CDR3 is TGTGCCAGCAGCACAGGAGGGCTTTCGTACGAGCAGTACTTC.

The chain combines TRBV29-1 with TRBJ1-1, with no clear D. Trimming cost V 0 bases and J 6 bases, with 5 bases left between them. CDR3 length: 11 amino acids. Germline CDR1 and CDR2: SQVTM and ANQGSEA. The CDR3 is CSVEETSEAFF. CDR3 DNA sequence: TGCAGCGTTGAAGAGACTTCTGAAGCTTTCTTT.

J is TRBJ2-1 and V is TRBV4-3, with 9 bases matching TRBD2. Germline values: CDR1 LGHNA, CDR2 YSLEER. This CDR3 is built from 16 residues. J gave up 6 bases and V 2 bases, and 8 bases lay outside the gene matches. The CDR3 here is CASSQMWREGLNEQFF. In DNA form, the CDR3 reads TGCGCCAGCAGCCAAATGTGGCGGGAGGGCCTCAATGAGCAGTTCTTC.

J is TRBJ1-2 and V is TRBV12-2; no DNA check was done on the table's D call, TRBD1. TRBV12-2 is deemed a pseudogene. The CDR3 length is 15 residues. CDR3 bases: TGTGCAAGTCGCTTAGGTCGACAGTGGAACTATGGCTACACCTTC. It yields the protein CASRLGRQWNYGYTF.

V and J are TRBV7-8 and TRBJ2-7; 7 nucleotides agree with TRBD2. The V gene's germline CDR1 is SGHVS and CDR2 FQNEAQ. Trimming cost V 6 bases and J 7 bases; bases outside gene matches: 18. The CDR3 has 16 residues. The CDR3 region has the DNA TGTGCCAGCAGTCCTCCGCTGAGGGCGGGAGCTTGGGAGCAGTACTTC. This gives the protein CASSPPLRAGAWEQYF.

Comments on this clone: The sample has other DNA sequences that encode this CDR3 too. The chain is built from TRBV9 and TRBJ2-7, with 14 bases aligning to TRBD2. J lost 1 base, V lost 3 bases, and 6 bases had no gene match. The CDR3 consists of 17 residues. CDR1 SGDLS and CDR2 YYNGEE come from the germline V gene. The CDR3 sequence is CASSAGLAGGPSYEQYF. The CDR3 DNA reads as TGTGCCAGCAGCGCAGGACTAGCGGGGGGTCCTTCCTACGAGCAGTACTTC.

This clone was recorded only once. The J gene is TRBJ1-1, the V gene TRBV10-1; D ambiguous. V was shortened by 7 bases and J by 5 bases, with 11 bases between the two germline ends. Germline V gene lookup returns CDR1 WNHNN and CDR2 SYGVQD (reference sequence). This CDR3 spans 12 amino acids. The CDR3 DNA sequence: TGCGCCAGCAACGGGTTTCCGACTGAAGCTTTCTTT. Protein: CASNGFPTEAFF.

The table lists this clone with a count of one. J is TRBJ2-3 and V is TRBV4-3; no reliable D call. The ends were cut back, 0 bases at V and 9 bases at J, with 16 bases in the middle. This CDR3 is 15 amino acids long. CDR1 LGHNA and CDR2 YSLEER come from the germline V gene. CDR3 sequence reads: CASSQDRAAEGTQYF. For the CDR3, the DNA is TGCGCCAGCAGCCAAGATCGCGCGGCGGAAGGGACGCAGTATTTT.

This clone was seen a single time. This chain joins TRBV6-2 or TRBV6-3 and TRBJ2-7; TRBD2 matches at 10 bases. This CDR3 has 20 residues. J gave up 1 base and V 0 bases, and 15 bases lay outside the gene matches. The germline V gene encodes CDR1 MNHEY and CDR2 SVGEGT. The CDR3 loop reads CASSYSNSFSGRKRSYEQYF. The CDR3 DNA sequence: TGTGCCAGCAGTTACTCGAATAGTTTTAGCGGGAGGAAAAGGTCCTACGAGCAGTACTTC.

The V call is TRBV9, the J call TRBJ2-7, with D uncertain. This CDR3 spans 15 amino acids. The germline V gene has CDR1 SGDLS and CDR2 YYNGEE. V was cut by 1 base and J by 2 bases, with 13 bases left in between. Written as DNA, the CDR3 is TGTGCCAGCAGCGTACAGCCGTACGGCGCCTACGAGCAGTACTTC. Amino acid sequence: CASSVQPYGAYEQYF.

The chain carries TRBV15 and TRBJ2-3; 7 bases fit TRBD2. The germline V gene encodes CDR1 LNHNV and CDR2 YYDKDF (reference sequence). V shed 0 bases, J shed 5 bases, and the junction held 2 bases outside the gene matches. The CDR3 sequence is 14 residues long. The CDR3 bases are TGTGCCACCAGCAGAGAACGGGAGGAAGATACGCAGTATTTT. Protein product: CATSREREEDTQYF.

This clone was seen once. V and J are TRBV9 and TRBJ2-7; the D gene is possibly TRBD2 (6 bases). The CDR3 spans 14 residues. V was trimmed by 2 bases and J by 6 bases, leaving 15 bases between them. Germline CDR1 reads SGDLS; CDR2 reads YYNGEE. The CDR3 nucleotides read TGTGCCAGCAGCGTGGACTATAAATGGGGCGAGCAGTACTTC. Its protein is CASSVDYKWGEQYF. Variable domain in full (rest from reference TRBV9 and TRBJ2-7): DSGVTQTPKHLITATGQRVTLRCSPRSGDLSVYWYQQSLDQGLQFLIQYYNGEERAKGNILERFSAQQFPDLHSELNLSSLELGDSALYFCASSVDYKWGEQYFGPGTRLTVT.